This TCR beta chain comes out of a study of blood T cell repertoires in COVID-19. As for the study in general: Acute-phase and convalescent COVID-19 samples originated in the United States, Italy and Spain. The cDNA or gDNA used as material had been derived from T cells, B-cell-depleted T cells, or PBMCs.

Only in-frame clones appear in the TCRdb table, and some are missing; sequencing was by immunoSEQ multiplex PCR. In the table there are around 58,000 clones, 80% to 90% of which are singletons. This CDR3 contains 14 residues. From germline, CDR1 is MDHEN and CDR2 SYDVKM. With V trimmed by 3 bases and J by 5 bases, 5 bases remained unmatched. During active infection, Seattle patients enrolled and were then monitored through disease. V is TRBV28 and J is TRBJ2-7; TRBD2 matches 9 bases. The sample was peripheral blood. The receptor was derived from a woman between 55 and 75 years old with COVID-19, enrolled during active disease. CDR3 nucleotide sequence: TGTGCCAGCAGTTTCCCGGGACTAGCCAACGAGCAGTACTTC. Translation gives CASSFPGLANEQYF.